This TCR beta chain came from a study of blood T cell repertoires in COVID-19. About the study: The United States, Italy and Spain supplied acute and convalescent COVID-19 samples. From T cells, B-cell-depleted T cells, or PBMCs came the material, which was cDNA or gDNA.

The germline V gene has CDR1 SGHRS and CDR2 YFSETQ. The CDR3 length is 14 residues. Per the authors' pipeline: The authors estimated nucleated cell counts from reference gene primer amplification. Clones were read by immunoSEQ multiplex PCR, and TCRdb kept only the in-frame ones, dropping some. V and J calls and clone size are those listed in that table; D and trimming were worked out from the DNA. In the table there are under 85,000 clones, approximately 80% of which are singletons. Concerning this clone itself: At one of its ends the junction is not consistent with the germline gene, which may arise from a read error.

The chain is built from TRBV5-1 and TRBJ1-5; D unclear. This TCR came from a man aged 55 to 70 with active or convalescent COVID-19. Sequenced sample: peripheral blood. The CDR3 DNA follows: TGCGCCAGCAGCTTGGGGATTAGCAATCAGCCCCGGCATTTT. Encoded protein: CASSLGISNQPRHF.